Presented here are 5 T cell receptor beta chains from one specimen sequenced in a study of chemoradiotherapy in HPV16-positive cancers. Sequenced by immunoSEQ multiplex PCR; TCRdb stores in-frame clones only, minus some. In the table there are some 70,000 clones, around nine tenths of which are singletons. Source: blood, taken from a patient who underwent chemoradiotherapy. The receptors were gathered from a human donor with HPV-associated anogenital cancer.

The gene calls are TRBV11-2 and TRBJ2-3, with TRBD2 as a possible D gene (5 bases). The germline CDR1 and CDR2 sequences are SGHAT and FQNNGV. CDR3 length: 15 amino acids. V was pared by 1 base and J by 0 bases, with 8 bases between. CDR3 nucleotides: TGTGCCAGCAGCTTAGCAGGACTGAGCACAGATACGCAGTATTTT. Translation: CASSLAGLSTDTQYF.

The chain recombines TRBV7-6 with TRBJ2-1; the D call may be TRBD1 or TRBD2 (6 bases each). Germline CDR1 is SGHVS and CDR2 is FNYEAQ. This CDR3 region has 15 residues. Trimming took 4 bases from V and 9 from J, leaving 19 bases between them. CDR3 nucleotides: TGTGCCAGCAGCTCCCTAGGGGGGAGAGGGGTTGAGCAGTTCTTC. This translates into CASSSLGGRGVEQFF.

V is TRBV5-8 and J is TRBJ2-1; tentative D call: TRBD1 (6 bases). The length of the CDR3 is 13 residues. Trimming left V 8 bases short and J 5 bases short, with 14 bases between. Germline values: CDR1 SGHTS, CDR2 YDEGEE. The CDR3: CASHRVIHNEQFF. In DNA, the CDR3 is TGTGCCAGTCACAGGGTTATCCACAATGAGCAGTTCTTC.

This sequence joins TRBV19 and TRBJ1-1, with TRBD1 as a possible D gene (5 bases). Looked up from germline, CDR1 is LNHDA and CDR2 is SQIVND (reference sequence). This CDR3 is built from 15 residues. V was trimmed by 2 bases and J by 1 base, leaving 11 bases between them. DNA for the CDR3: TGTGCCAGTAGTATAATGGGACTTACGAACACTGAAGCTTTCTTT. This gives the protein CASSIMGLTNTEAFF.

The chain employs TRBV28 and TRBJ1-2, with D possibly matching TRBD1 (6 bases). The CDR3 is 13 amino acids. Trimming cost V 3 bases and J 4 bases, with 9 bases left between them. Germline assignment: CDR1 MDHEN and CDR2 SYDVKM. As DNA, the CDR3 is TGTGCCAGCAGTTTCTCAGGGGCCTATGGCTACACCTTC. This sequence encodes CASSFSGAYGYTF.